The 31 T cell receptor beta chains below come from one sample, sequenced in a study of blood T cell repertoires in COVID-19. Sequencing was performed with immunoSEQ multiplex PCR; in TCRdb, only in-frame clones are kept and a portion is missing. The sample shows about 98,000 clones, 82% of them seen only once. Input material: peripheral blood. These receptors were collected from a man aged 70-80 years with active or convalescent COVID-19.

The chain employs TRBV19 and TRBJ1-2; D is possibly TRBD1 (5 bases). The CDR3 totals 15 residues. The germline CDR1 and CDR2 sequences are LNHDA and SQIVND (reference sequence). The V gene lost 4 bases and the J gene lost 3 bases, with 15 bases spanning the gap. The CDR3 region is CASSTDTALYYGYTF. The CDR3 DNA reads as TGTGCCAGTAGTACGGACACGGCCCTGTACTATGGCTACACCTTC.

This clone was picked up many times. The gene calls are TRBV7-9 and TRBJ1-6, with 8 bases lining up with TRBD1. This CDR3 is built from 14 residues. Germline values: CDR1 SEHNR, CDR2 FQNEAQ (reference sequence). V dropped 5 bases and J dropped 9; count of bases not matched to a gene: 6. CDR3 protein: CASSGQGAGSPLHF. The DNA of the CDR3 is TGTGCCAGCAGCGGACAGGGAGCGGGTTCACCCCTCCACTTT.

The chain combines TRBV3-1 (or the pseudogene TRBV3-2) with TRBJ2-1, with a weak D call TRBD2 (7 bases). Germline V gives CDR1 LGHDT, CDR2 YNNKEL (reference sequence). The V end was cut by 4 bases, the J end by 7 bases, with 11 bases between. The CDR3 length is 13 residues. CDR3 loop: CASSLRGANEQFF. The CDR3 region has the DNA TGTGCCAGCAGCCTACGGGGGGCTAATGAGCAGTTCTTC.

This chain connects TRBV30 to TRBJ1-4; maybe TRBD1 (6 bases). This CDR3 contains 14 residues. Trimming took off 5 bases at V and 8 bases at J, with 18 bases between the two ends. Germline V gene data show CDR1 as GTSNPN and CDR2 as SVGIG (reference sequence). For the CDR3, the DNA is TGTGCCTGGGGGGGGCAGGGAATAGGGGAAAAACTGTTTTTT. Its protein product is CAWGGQGIGEKLFF.

This chain joins TRBV4-2 and TRBJ2-1; 9 bases are shared with TRBD1. Germline V gene lookup returns CDR1 LGHNA and CDR2 YNFKEQ. The length of the CDR3 is 16 residues. J was trimmed by 9 bases and V by 4 bases; bases with no gene match: 13. The chain's CDR3 is CASSRAIRTGDSEQFF. The CDR3 DNA sequence: TGTGCCAGCAGCCGGGCCATTAGGACAGGGGACAGTGAGCAGTTCTTC.

This clone was detected only a few times. This rearrangement joins TRBV9 to TRBJ2-2; TRBD1 is a possible D gene (5 bases). This CDR3 has 15 residues. Between the trimmed V and J ends, which lost 1 base and 5 bases, there was a span of 12 bases. The V gene's germline CDR1 is SGDLS and CDR2 YYNGEE. CDR3 in DNA: TGTGCCAGCAGCGTATTGCAGGGTCCGACCGGGGAGCTGTTTTTT. The encoded protein is CASSVLQGPTGELFF.

This clone appeared a few times. The chain recombines TRBV5-8 with TRBJ1-1, with D perhaps matching TRBD1 (5 bases). The V gene lost 1 base and the J gene lost 5 bases, with 15 bases spanning the gap. Germline loops: CDR1 SGHTS, CDR2 YDEGEE. CDR3 length equals 15 residues. The CDR3 bases are TGTGCCAGCAGCTTGCGAAAGGGGCGAGAGACTGAAGCTTTCTTT. Protein product: CASSLRKGRETEAFF.

CDR3 sequence: CASSRTSQMANEQFF. In DNA, the CDR3 is TGCGCCAGCAGCCGGACTAGCCAGATGGCGAATGAGCAGTTCTTC. This rearrangement joins TRBV10-2 to TRBJ2-1; 8 positions match TRBD2. Germline CDR1 WSHSY, CDR2 SAAADI. This CDR3 has 15 amino acids. Trimming cost V 6 bases and J 7 bases; bases outside gene matches: 11.

The chain carries TRBV19 and TRBJ2-3; TRBD1 matches 7 bases. V lost 6 bases, J lost 2 bases, and 5 bases stayed unmatched. The CDR3 is 14 amino acids. The germline V gene has CDR1 LNHDA and CDR2 SQIVND (reference sequence). This chain's CDR3 is CASRDGQATDTQYF. The DNA of the CDR3 is TGTGCCAGTAGGGACGGACAGGCCACAGATACGCAGTATTTT.

This sequence joins TRBV7-2 and TRBJ2-7; 9 nucleotides agree with TRBD1. Germline V gene lookup returns CDR1 SGHTA and CDR2 FQGNSA. This CDR3 has 17 amino acids. V was pared by 2 bases and J by 1 base, with 9 bases of the junction left unmatched. The CDR3 DNA follows: TGTGCCAGCAGCTTAAGAGGGACAGGGAGCTTTTCCTACGAGCAGTACTTC. Encoded protein: CASSLRGTGSFSYEQYF.

The chain is built from TRBV7-6 and TRBJ1-1, with 7 bases that match TRBD1. CDR1 SGHVS and CDR2 FNYEAQ come from the germline V gene. V lost 5 bases, J lost 2 bases, and 5 bases stayed unmatched. The CDR3 has 14 amino acids. The CDR3 bases are TGTGCCAGCAGCCCTCGACAGGGAAACACTGAAGCTTTCTTT. It is translated as CASSPRQGNTEAFF.

The CDR3 here is CASSYVGALSYNEQFF. As DNA, the CDR3 is TGTGCCAGCAGTTACGTGGGGGCCCTCTCCTACAATGAGCAGTTCTTC. V is TRBV6-5 and J is TRBJ2-1; TRBD1 is a possible D gene (6 bases). The V gene's germline CDR1 is MNHEY and CDR2 SVGAGI. The CDR3 is 16 residues long. The V and J ends lost 2 bases and 0 bases respectively, with 11 bases between them.

CDR3 nucleotide sequence: TGCGCCAGAGTACCGGATCTAGCGGGGGGTGAAGATACGCAGTATTTT. As protein: CARVPDLAGGEDTQYF. The chain couples TRBV10-1 to TRBJ2-3; 11 bases agree with TRBD2. In germline, CDR1 is WNHNN, CDR2 SYGVQD (reference sequence). The CDR3 totals 16 residues. V gave up 9 bases and J gave up 5 bases; unmatched junction bases: 13.

The chain couples TRBV5-1 to TRBJ1-4; TRBD1 might be the D (6 bases). Germline V gene lookup returns CDR1 SGHRS and CDR2 YFSETQ. Trimming shortened V by 0 bases and J by 8 bases, and 17 bases separated the two germline ends. The CDR3 has 16 residues. The DNA of the CDR3 is TGCGCCAGCAGCTTGGCCAGGGGCAGCTTGGCGGAAAAACTGTTTTTT. Encoded protein: CASSLARGSLAEKLFF.

This chain joins TRBV6-6 and TRBJ1-3; D perhaps matches TRBD1 (6 bases). The CDR3 extends over 14 amino acids. The germline CDR1 and CDR2 sequences are MNHNY and SVGAGI (reference sequence). The V and J ends lost 4 bases and 5 bases respectively, with 12 bases between them. The CDR3 spells CASSFRGSRNTIYF. As DNA, the CDR3 is TGTGCCAGCAGTTTTAGGGGGTCTAGAAACACCATATATTTT.

In nucleotides, the CDR3 is TGTGCCAGCAGTGAGCAGGCTACCAATCAGCCCCAGCATTTT. Protein: CASSEQATNQPQHF. The chain has TRBV2 and TRBJ1-5; D uncertain. Trimming cost V 3 bases and J 3 bases, with 9 bases left between them. Germline CDR1 is SNHLY and CDR2 is FYNNEI. This CDR3 is 14 amino acids long. Looking up the rest from reference TRBV2 and TRBJ1-5 gives the full variable domain: EPEVTQTPSHQVTQMGQEVILRCVPISNHLYFYWYRQILGQKVEFLVSFYNNEISEKSEIFDDQFSVERPDGSNFTLKIRSTKLEDSAMYFCASSEQATNQPQHFGDGTRLSIL.

This clone is medium-sized in the sample. This sequence joins TRBV6-4 and TRBJ1-1, with D possibly TRBD1 on 5 matching bases. There are 14 residues in the CDR3. Germline assignment: CDR1 MRHNA and CDR2 SNTAGT. V lost 5 bases and J lost 5, with 15 bases in between. The CDR3 loop reads CASSPGGQGTEAFF. For the CDR3, the DNA is TGTGCCAGCAGTCCCGGCGGCCAGGGTACTGAAGCTTTCTTT.

The V call is TRBV5-8, the J call TRBJ2-5; TRBD2 matches at 8 bases. This CDR3 is 13 amino acids long. Germline values: CDR1 SGHTS, CDR2 YDEGEE. With V trimmed by 1 base and J by 6 bases, 2 bases remained unmatched. The CDR3 spells CASSLRGGQTQYF. The CDR3 DNA is TGTGCCAGCAGCTTGCGGGGGGGGCAGACCCAGTACTTC.

The rearrangement links TRBV2 to TRBJ2-2; 7 bases are a match to TRBD2. Losses at the gene ends were 4 bases for V and 5 bases for J; bases not matched to a gene: 4. Germline assignment: CDR1 SNHLY and CDR2 FYNNEI. The CDR3 extends over 14 amino acids. CDR3 DNA: TGTGCCAGCAGTGTTGCGGGGGTTACCGGGGAGCTGTTTTTT. It is translated as CASSVAGVTGELFF.

This rearrangement joins TRBV18 to TRBJ2-7; 9 bases line up with TRBD1. CDR3 length equals 16 residues. In germline, CDR1 is KGHSH, CDR2 LQKENI. The junction had 10 bases not matched to a gene; V was cut back by 3 bases and J by 4 bases. DNA for the CDR3: TGTGCCAGCTCACCCCCCGCTGGGACAGGGTTTTACGAGCAGTACTTC. Protein sequence: CASSPPAGTGFYEQYF. Combining the CDR3 with reference TRBV18 and TRBJ2-7 gives the whole variable domain NAGVMQNPRHLVRRRGQEARLRCSPMKGHSHVYWYRQLPEEGLKFMVYLQKENIIDESGMPKERFSAEFPKEGPSILRIQQVVRGDSAAYFCASSPPAGTGFYEQYFGPGTRLTVT.

The V gene is TRBV3-1 (or the pseudogene TRBV3-2), the J gene TRBJ2-5, with 10 bases matching TRBD2. Looked up from germline, CDR1 is LGHDT and CDR2 is YNNKEL (reference sequence). The CDR3 totals 16 residues. The V gene end was trimmed by 4 bases and the J gene end by 2 bases; junction bases not matched to a gene: 7. In nucleotides, the CDR3 is TGTGCCAGCAGCCCCCAACTAGCGGGGAAACAAGAGACCCAGTACTTC. Protein sequence: CASSPQLAGKQETQYF.

This rearrangement joins TRBV6-6 to TRBJ1-2; a weak D match, TRBD1 (5 bases). CDR3 length equals 19 residues. V lost 5 bases to trimming and J lost 2 bases, with 27 bases between them. Germline V gives CDR1 MNHNY, CDR2 SVGAGI (reference sequence). CDR3 bases: TGTGCCAGCAGTCCCCCCAATGAAGTCGGGGGGTGGTCCAACTATGGCTACACCTTC. Its translation: CASSPPNEVGGWSNYGYTF.

V gene TRBV3-1 (or the pseudogene TRBV3-2) combines with J gene TRBJ1-3; D not certain. Germline V gene data show CDR1 as LGHDT and CDR2 as YNNKEL (reference sequence). This CDR3 is 15 amino acids long. Deletions cut 1 base from V and 4 bases from J, with 11 bases between. The CDR3 nucleotides read TGTGCCAGCAGCCAAGGCCCCCGAGGCGGAAACACCATATATTTT. The encoded protein is CASSQGPRGGNTIYF.

This clone was seen only once. The rearrangement links TRBV6-2 or TRBV6-3 to TRBJ2-3; D unclear. The CDR3 spans 12 residues. Deletions cut 5 bases from V and 6 bases from J, with 9 bases between. Germline V CDR1 and CDR2: MNHEY, SVGEGT. The CDR3 DNA follows: TGTGCCAGCAGTCCCACTCGGGATACGCAGTATTTT. It yields the protein CASSPTRDTQYF.

At least ten counts were recorded for this clone. The rearrangement uses TRBV29-1 and TRBJ2-2; a possible D gene is TRBD1 (5 bases). This CDR3 spans 15 amino acids. The V end was cut by 3 bases, the J end by 1 base, with 12 bases between. CDR1 and CDR2 (germline): SQVTM, ANQGSEA. CDR3 in amino acids: CSVEGPRGNTGELFF. The CDR3 nucleotides read TGCAGCGTTGAGGGGCCTCGTGGGAACACCGGGGAGCTGTTTTTT.

The genes are TRBV6-4 and TRBJ2-7, with D possibly matching TRBD1 (5 bases). The V end was cut by 0 bases, the J end by 6 bases, with 18 bases between. Germline V gene sequence: CDR1 MRHNA, CDR2 SNTAGT. The CDR3 runs to 16 residues. The CDR3 nucleotides read TGTGCCAGCAGTGACTCTCGTCGGACATCCCCTTGCGAGCAGTACTTC. This translates into CASSDSRRTSPCEQYF.

The chain carries TRBV30 and TRBJ1-2, with unresolved D. The V and J ends lost 0 bases and 7 bases respectively, with 6 bases between them. Germline V gene sequence: CDR1 GTSNPN, CDR2 SVGIG (reference sequence). This CDR3 contains 11 residues. The CDR3 region is CAWSVLVGYTF. CDR3 coding DNA: TGTGCCTGGAGTGTATTAGTTGGCTACACCTTC.

V usage is TRBV14 and J usage is TRBJ1-1; D gene uncertain. Between the trimmed V and J ends, which lost 0 bases and 1 base, there was a span of 3 bases. The CDR3 extends over 13 amino acids. Germline CDR1 reads SGHDN; CDR2 reads FVKESK. The CDR3 DNA reads TGTGCCAGCAGCCAAGACCAGAACACTGAAGCTTTCTTT. Its protein product is CASSQDQNTEAFF.

V gene TRBV18 combines with J gene TRBJ1-1; perhaps TRBD1 as D (5 bases). Trimming stripped 4 bases from V and 1 base from J, with 7 bases between. This CDR3 is built from 13 residues. CDR1 and CDR2 (germline): KGHSH, LQKENI. The CDR3 DNA is TGTGCCAGCTCACGGCAGGGGAACACTGAAGCTTTCTTT. Protein: CASSRQGNTEAFF.

The gene calls are TRBV19 and TRBJ2-2, with TRBD2 as a possible D gene (5 bases). The CDR3 extends over 14 amino acids. The ends were cut back, 6 bases at V and 5 bases at J, with 13 bases in the middle. Germline CDR1 and CDR2: LNHDA and SQIVND (reference sequence). CDR3: CASRTGSGTGELFF. CDR3 DNA sequence: TGTGCCAGTAGAACGGGGTCGGGGACCGGGGAGCTGTTTTTT.

The rearrangement uses TRBV5-1 and TRBJ2-2, with D unresolved. The CDR3 length is 13 residues. V gave up 2 bases and J gave up 5 bases, with 7 bases separating them. Germline V gene lookup returns CDR1 SGHRS and CDR2 YFSETQ. The DNA for the CDR3 is TGCGCCAGCAGCTTAACAGAGACCGGGGAGCTGTTTTTT. This translates into CASSLTETGELFF.